The 2 T cell receptor beta chains in this list originate from one sample, sequenced in a study of blood T cell repertoires in COVID-19. Produced via immunoSEQ multiplex PCR; TCRdb's table is partial and in-frame only. The sample records around 140,000 clones, about four fifths being singletons. Sequenced: peripheral blood. The source of these receptors is a man aged 65 to 79 who had recovered from COVID-19.

This sequence joins TRBV28 and TRBJ2-1; 7 nucleotides line up with TRBD2. Germline CDR1 MDHEN, CDR2 SYDVKM. The length of the CDR3 is 15 residues. The V and J ends lost 5 bases and 0 bases, in that order; junction bases with no gene match: 4. CDR3 sequence reads: CASSAGLSSYNEQFF. The CDR3 region has the DNA TGTGCCAGCAGTGCGGGACTAAGCTCCTACAATGAGCAGTTCTTC.

The chain is built from TRBV3-1 (or the pseudogene TRBV3-2) and TRBJ2-7; D might be TRBD1 (5 bases). Deletions cut 2 bases from V and 0 bases from J, with 17 bases between. Germline loops: CDR1 LGHDT, CDR2 YNNKEL (reference sequence). The CDR3 extends over 17 amino acids. DNA for the CDR3: TGTGCCAGCAGCCAAAAAACAGGCCTTCCACTCTCCTACGAGCAGTACTTC. Encoded protein: CASSQKTGLPLSYEQYF.